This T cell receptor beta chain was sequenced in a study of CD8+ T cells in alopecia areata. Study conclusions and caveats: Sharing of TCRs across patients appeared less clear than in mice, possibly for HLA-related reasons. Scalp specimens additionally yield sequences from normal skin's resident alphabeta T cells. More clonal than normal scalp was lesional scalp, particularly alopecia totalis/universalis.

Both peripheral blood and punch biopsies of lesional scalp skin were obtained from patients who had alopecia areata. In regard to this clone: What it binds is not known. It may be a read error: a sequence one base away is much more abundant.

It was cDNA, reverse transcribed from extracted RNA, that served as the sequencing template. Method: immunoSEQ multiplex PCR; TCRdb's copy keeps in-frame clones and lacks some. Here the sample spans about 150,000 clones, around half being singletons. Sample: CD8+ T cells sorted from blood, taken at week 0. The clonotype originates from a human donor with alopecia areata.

The DNA for the CDR3 is TGTGCCAGCAGCCCGGGACAGGGGAACACTGAAGCTTTCTTT. Amino acids: CASSPGQGNTEAFF. V and J are TRBV5-6 and TRBJ1-1; 9 bases are a match to TRBD1. The CDR3 covers 14 residues. CDR1 and CDR2 from the germline V gene are SGHDT and YYEEEE. V shed 4 bases, J shed 1 base, and the junction held 2 bases outside the gene matches.